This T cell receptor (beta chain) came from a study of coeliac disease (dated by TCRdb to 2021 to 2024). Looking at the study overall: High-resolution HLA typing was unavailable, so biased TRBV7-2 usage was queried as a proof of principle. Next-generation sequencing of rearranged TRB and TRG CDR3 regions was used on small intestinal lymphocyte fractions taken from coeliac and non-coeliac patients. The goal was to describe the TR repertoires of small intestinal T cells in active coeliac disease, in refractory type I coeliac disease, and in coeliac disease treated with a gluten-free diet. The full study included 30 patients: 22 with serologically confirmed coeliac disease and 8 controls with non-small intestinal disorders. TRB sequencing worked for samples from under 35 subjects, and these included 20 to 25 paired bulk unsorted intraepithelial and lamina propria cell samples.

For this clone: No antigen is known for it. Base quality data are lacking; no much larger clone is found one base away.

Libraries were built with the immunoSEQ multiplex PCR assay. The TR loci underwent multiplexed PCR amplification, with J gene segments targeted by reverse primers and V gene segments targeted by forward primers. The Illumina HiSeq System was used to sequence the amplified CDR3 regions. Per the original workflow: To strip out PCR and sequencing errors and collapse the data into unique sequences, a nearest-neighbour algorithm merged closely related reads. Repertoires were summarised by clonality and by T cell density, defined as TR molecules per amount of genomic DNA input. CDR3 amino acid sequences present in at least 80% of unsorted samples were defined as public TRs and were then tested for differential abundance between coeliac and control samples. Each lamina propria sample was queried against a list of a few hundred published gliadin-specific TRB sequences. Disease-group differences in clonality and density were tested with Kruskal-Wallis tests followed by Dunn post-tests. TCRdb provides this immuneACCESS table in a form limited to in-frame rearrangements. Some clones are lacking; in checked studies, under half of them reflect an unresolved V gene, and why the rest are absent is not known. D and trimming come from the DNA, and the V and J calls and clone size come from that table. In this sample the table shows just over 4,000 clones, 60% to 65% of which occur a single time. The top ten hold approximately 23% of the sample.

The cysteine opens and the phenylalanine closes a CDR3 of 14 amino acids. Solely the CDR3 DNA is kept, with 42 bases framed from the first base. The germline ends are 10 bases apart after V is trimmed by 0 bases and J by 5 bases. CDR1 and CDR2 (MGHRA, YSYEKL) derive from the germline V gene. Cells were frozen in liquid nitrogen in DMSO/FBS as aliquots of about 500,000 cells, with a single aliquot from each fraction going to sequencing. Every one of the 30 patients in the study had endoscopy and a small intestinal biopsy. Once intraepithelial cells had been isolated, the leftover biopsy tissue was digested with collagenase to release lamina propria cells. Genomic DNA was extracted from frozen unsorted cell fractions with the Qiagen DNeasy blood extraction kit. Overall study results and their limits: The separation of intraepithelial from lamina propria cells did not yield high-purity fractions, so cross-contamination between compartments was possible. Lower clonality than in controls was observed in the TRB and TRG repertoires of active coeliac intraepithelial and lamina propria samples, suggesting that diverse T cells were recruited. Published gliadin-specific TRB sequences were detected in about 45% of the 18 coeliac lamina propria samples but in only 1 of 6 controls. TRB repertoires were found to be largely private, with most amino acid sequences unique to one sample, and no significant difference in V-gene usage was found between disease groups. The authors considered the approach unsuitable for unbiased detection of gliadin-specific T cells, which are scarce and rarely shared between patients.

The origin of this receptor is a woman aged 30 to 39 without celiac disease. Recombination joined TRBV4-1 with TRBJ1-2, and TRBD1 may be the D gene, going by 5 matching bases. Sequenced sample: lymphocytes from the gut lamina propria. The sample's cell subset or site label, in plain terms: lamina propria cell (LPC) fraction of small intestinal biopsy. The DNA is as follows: TGCGCCAGCAGCCAAGAACGGGGGGAGTATGGCTACACCTTC. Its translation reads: CASSQERGEYGYTF.